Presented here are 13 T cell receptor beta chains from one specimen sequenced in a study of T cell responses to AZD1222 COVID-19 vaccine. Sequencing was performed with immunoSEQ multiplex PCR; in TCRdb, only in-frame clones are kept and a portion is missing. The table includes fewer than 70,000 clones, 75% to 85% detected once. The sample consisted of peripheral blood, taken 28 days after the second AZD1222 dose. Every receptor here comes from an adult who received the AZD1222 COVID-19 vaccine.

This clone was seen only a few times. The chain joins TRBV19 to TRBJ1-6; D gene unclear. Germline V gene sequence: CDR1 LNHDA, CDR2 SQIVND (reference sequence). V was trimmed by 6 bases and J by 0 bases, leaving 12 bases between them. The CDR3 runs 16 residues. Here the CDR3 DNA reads TGTGCCAGTAGAGTGGGCGTAAGCTCCTATAATTCACCCCTCCACTTT. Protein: CASRVGVSSYNSPLHF. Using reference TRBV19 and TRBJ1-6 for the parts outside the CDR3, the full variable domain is DGGITQSPKYLFRKEGQNVTLSCEQNLNHDAMYWYRQDPGQGLRLIYYSQIVNDFQKGDIAEGYSVSREKKESFPLTVTSAQKNPTAFYLCASRVGVSSYNSPLHFGNGTRLTVT.

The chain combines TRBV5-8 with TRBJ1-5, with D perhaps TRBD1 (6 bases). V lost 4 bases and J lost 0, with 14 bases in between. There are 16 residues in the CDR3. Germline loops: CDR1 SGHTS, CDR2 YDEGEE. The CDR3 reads CASSALGAYSNQPQHF. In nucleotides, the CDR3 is TGTGCCAGCAGCGCTTTGGGGGCGTATAGCAATCAGCCCCAGCATTTT.

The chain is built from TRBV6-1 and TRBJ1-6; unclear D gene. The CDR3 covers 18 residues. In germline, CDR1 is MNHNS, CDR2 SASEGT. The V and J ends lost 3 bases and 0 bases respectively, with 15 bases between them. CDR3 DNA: TGTGCCAGCAGTGACAAAGGTTTTCGGAGCTCCTATAATTCACCCCTCCACTTT. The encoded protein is CASSDKGFRSSYNSPLHF.

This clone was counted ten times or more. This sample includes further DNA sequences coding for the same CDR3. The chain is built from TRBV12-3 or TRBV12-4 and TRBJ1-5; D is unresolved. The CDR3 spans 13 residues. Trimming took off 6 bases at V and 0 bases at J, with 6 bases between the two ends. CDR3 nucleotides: TGTGCCAGCAGAAGGTCTAGCAATCAGCCCCAGCATTTT. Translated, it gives CASRRSSNQPQHF.

The CDR3 DNA reads TGCGCCAGCAGTGAGACTACCACAGATACGCAGTATTTT. Translating gives CASSETTTDTQYF. The chain couples TRBV10-2 to TRBJ2-3; D gene unclear. From germline, CDR1 is WSHSY and CDR2 SAAADI. The CDR3 is 13 amino acids. V gave up 2 bases and J gave up 2 bases, with 5 bases separating them.

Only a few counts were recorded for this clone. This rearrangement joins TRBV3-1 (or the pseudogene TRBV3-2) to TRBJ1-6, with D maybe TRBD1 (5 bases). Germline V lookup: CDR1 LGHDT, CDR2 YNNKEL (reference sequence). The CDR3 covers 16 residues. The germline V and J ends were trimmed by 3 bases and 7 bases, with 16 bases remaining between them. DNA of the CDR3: TGTGCCAGCAGCCACCAACCGGGACCGATAAATTCACCCCTCCACTTT. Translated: CASSHQPGPINSPLHF.

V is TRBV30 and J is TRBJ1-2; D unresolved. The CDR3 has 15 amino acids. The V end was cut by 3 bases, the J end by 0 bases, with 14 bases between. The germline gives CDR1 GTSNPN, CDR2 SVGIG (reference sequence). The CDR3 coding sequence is TGTGCCTGGAGAGAGGGAGGCCTAGCTAACTATGGCTACACCTTC. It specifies CAWREGGLANYGYTF.

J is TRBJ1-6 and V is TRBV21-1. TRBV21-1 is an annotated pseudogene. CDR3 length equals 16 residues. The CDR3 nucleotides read TGTGCCAGACCGAGGGCGTCGGGGACCTATAATTCACCCCTCCACTTT. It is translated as CARPRASGTYNSPLHF.

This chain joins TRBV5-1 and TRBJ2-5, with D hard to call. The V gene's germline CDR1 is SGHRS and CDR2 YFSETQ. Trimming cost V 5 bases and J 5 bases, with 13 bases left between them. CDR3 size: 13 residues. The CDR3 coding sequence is TGCGCCAGCAGTCGGCAGGCCTGGGAGACCCAGTACTTC. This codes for CASSRQAWETQYF.

The CDR3 DNA reads as TGTGCCAGCAGTTTATCTGGGGGGCGGGCTGAAGCTTTCTTT. Protein product: CASSLSGGRAEAFF. The V call is TRBV28, the J call TRBJ1-1, with D possibly being TRBD1 (6 bases). V lost 1 base to trimming and J lost 6 bases, with 12 bases between them. Germline CDR1 reads MDHEN; CDR2 reads SYDVKM. The CDR3 is 14 amino acids.

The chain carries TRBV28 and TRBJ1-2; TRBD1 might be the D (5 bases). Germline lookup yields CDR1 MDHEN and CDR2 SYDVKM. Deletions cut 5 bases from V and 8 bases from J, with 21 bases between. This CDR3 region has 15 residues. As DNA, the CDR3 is TGTGCCAGCAGTCCCTTTGCGGGGGTAACGTTGGGCTACACCTTC. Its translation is CASSPFAGVTLGYTF.

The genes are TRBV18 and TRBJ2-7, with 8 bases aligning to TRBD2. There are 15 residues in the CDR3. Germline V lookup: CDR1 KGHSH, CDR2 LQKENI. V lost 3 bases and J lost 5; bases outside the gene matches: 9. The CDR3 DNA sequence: TGTGCCAGCTCACCTGGGACTAGGAGGACCGACGAGCAGTACTTC. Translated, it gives CASSPGTRRTDEQYF.

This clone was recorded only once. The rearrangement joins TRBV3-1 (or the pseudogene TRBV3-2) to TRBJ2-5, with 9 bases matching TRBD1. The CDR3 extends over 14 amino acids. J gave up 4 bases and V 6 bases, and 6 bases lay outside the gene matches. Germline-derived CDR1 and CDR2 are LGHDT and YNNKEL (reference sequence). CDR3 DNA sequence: TGTGCCAGCAGGCCAACGGGACAGGGAGAGACCCAGTACTTC. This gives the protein CASRPTGQGETQYF.